Shown below are 12 T cell receptor beta chains from a single sample sequenced in a study of metastatic and nonmetastatic thyroid tumors. TCRdb re-clonotyped the PCR reads through MiXCR. The data show roughly 90,000 clones, around 14% seen once. The entire patient cohort was treatment-naive prior to thyroid surgery. Source material: blood. The receptors shown here come from a female donor with papillary thyroid cancer or a benign thyroid nodule (not recorded which). Some clones in this sample may be carry-over from other donors' samples.

Worth noting for this clone: A much larger clonotype is one base distant, so this may be a read error. The CDR3 sequence is CASMTGDIPYEQYF. CDR3 nucleotides: TGTGCCAGCATGACCGGGGACATCCCCTACGAGCAGTACTTC. J is TRBJ2-7 and V is TRBV5-5; weak D call: TRBD1 (6 bases). Trimming shortened V by 6 bases and J by 2 bases, and 15 bases separated the two germline ends. The CDR3 consists of 14 residues. Germline CDR1 is SGHKS and CDR2 is YYEKEE (reference sequence).

This clone was seen many times. This chain links TRBV18 with TRBJ2-3, with TRBD1 as a possible D gene (6 bases). Looked up from germline, CDR1 is KGHSH and CDR2 is LQKENI. The V end was cut by 6 bases, the J end by 5 bases, with 12 bases between. CDR3 length: 13 amino acids. The CDR3 is CASSGQKEDTQYF. Written as DNA, the CDR3 is TGTGCCAGCTCGGGACAAAAGGAAGATACGCAGTATTTT.

This clone was recorded many times. The chain recombines TRBV12-5 with TRBJ1-2; 8 bases map to TRBD1. This CDR3 is built from 14 residues. Germline values: CDR1 LGHNT, CDR2 FRNRAP. Trimming at V came to 8 bases and at J to 7 bases, leaving 12 bases not matched to a gene. The CDR3 region is CASKGTGLRGGYTF. The CDR3 nucleotides are TGTGCTAGTAAGGGGACAGGTCTAAGGGGTGGCTACACCTTC.

This clone was detected ten times or more. V usage is TRBV30 and J usage is TRBJ1-1; no definite D call. Germline V gene sequence: CDR1 GTSNPN, CDR2 SVGIG (reference sequence). The V gene lost 2 bases and the J gene lost 7 bases, with 14 bases spanning the gap. The CDR3 sequence is 13 residues long. CDR3 protein: CAWSTPLIVEAFF. Here the CDR3 DNA reads TGTGCCTGGAGTACTCCCCTGATAGTTGAAGCTTTCTTT. Drawing the rest from reference TRBV30 and TRBJ1-1, the complete variable domain is SQTIHQWPATLVQPVGSPLSLECTVEGTSNPNLYWYRQAAGRGLQLLFYSVGIGQISSEVPQNLSASRPQDRQFILSSKKLLLSDSGFYLCAWSTPLIVEAFFGQGTRLTVV.

The rearrangement links TRBV12-3 or TRBV12-4 to TRBJ2-2; 10 positions match TRBD2. The CDR3 covers 17 residues. V lost 4 bases, J lost 4 bases, and 9 bases stayed unmatched. The CDR3 nucleotides read TGTGCCAGCAGTTCGCTAGCGGGAGCGAAGAGCACCGGGGAGCTGTTTTTT. This encodes CASSSLAGAKSTGELFF.

This clone was observed many times. The chain uses TRBV5-1 and TRBJ1-3; the match to TRBD1 covers 9 bases. The CDR3 runs to 15 residues. Germline values: CDR1 SGHRS, CDR2 YFSETQ. V dropped 0 bases and J dropped 7; count of bases not matched to a gene: 5. The CDR3 reads CASSLEGGQGNTIYF. As DNA, the CDR3 is TGCGCCAGCAGCTTGGAAGGGGGACAGGGCAACACCATATATTTT.

This clone was picked up many times. The chain couples TRBV10-3 to TRBJ2-7; D gene ambiguous. The CDR3 has 11 amino acids. V lost 1 base, J lost 6 bases, and 4 bases lay in between. Germline V gene sequence: CDR1 ENHRY, CDR2 SYGVKD. CDR3 nucleotides: TGTGCCATCAGTGAGTTGATCGAGCAGTACTTC. Amino acid sequence: CAISELIEQYF.

This clone was seen a handful of times. This may stem from a read error, because a much larger clone lies one nucleotide away. V usage is TRBV3-1 and J usage is TRBJ2-7; D gene unclear. With 1 base removed from V and 6 bases from J, the gap between germline ends came to 10 bases. The CDR3 is 13 amino acids. The germline CDR1 and CDR2 sequences are LGHDT and YNNKEL (reference sequence). CDR3 in amino acids: CASSQVSAAEQYF. The CDR3 bases are TGTGCCAGCAGCCAAGTCAGCGCGGCCGAGCAGTACTTC.

Ten or more counts support this clone. Other DNA sequences in this specimen translate into the identical CDR3. The rearrangement links TRBV11-2 to TRBJ2-7; D remains ambiguous. V lost 3 bases to trimming and J lost 2 bases, with 20 bases between them. There are 17 residues in the CDR3. Germline CDR1 and CDR2: SGHAT and FQNNGV. This CDR3 reads CASSLVGRPGPPYEQYF. In DNA, the CDR3 is TGTGCCAGCAGCTTGGTGGGCCGCCCGGGCCCCCCCTACGAGCAGTACTTC.

This clone was counted ten times or more. The same CDR3 arises from other DNA sequences in this sample as well. V is TRBV25-1 and J is TRBJ2-1; D is ambiguous. This CDR3 region has 15 residues. Per germline, CDR1 MGHDK and CDR2 SYGVNS. V was pared by 3 bases and J by 2 bases, with 11 bases between. In nucleotides, the CDR3 is TGTGCCAGCAGTGAGGCATCATCCCCCTACAATGAGCAGTTCTTC. Its protein is CASSEASSPYNEQFF. Variable domain in full (rest from reference TRBV25-1 and TRBJ2-1): EADIYQTPRYLVIGTGKKITLECSQTMGHDKMYWYQQDPGMELHLIHYSYGVNSTEKGDLSSESTVSRIRTEHFPLTLESARPSHTSQYLCASSEASSPYNEQFFGPGTRLTVL.

This clone was observed at least ten times. This sample includes further DNA sequences coding for the same CDR3. The V gene is TRBV7-3, the J gene TRBJ2-3, with 8 bases aligning to TRBD2. Germline CDR1 SGHTA, CDR2 FQGTGA. V lost 10 bases and J lost 4; bases outside the gene matches: 7. The CDR3 runs 13 residues. The CDR3 spells CATSGGTPDTQYF. CDR3 bases: TGTGCCACCTCGGGGGGGACCCCAGATACGCAGTATTTT.

In this sample, this clone turned up many times. The chain couples TRBV20-1 to TRBJ2-5; 12 bases map to TRBD2. This CDR3 is 17 amino acids long. Trimming removed 0 bases from V and 5 bases from J; junction bases left unmatched: 10. Germline V lookup: CDR1 DFQATT, CDR2 SNEGSKA (reference sequence). CDR3 coding DNA: TGCAGTGCTAGAGATCCGGCTAGCGGGGGGGCGTTGGAGACCCAGTACTTC. Translation: CSARDPASGGALETQYF.